The 32 T cell receptor beta chains below were found in one sample sequenced in a study of T cells in Graves' hyperthyroidism and ophthalmopathy. Amplification targeted TCR beta CDR3 regions from RNA transcripts. Primed by the HTBI set, a first-round RT-PCR was run on the TCR CDR3. TCRdb passed the multiplex PCR reads through MiXCR, listing each CDR3 protein once. The sample consists of hundreds of thousands of distinct CDR3 sequences, 13% to 15% of them appearing once. The sample comprised blood. The receptors shown here come from a woman between 18 and 30 years old with Graves' hyperthyroidism.

A word on this clonotype: The junction differs from germline at one of its ends, possibly a read error. This chain connects TRBV11-2 to TRBJ2-1; D not resolved. The CDR3 has 17 residues. Germline V gene sequence: CDR1 SGHAT, CDR2 FQNNGV. The CDR3 loop is CASSAHLQLQPYNGQFF. CDR3 DNA: TGTGCCAGCAGCGCGCACTTACAGCTTCAGCCCTACAATGGGCAGTTCTTC. Using reference TRBV11-2 and TRBJ2-1 for the parts outside the CDR3, the full variable domain is EAGVAQSPRYKIIEKRQSVAFWCNPISGHATLYWYQQILGQGPKLLIQFQNNGVVDDSQLPKDRFSAERLKGVDSTLKIQPAKLEDSAVYLCASSAHLQLQPYNGQFFGPGTRLTVL.

This chain joins TRBV6-1 and TRBJ2-7; no reliable D call. The CDR3 contains 11 residues. Germline values: CDR1 MNHNS, CDR2 SASEGT. With 5 bases removed from V and 5 bases from J, the gap between germline ends came to 7 bases. In DNA, the CDR3 is TGTGCCAGCAGTCATAGTCACGAGCAGTACTTC. Its translation is CASSHSHEQYF.

This clonotype was detected a few times. The V gene is TRBV5-1, the J gene TRBJ2-5, with 11 bases that match TRBD2. From germline, CDR1 is SGHRS and CDR2 YFSETQ. CDR3 length: 16 amino acids. The junction had 8 bases not matched to a gene; V was cut back by 5 bases and J by 2 bases. The CDR3 DNA reads TGCGCCAGCAGGGAAGGGGGACTAGCGGAGCAAGAGACCCAGTACTTC. As protein: CASREGGLAEQETQYF.

The chain employs TRBV19 and TRBJ2-5; D could derive from TRBD1 or TRBD2 (5 bases each). The V gene's germline CDR1 is LNHDA and CDR2 SQIVND (reference sequence). V lost 3 bases to trimming and J lost 5 bases, with 13 bases between them. The CDR3 has 14 residues. The CDR3 DNA is TGTGCCAGTAGTATGAGGGGCCCAAGCGAGACCCAGTACTTC. Translation: CASSMRGPSETQYF.

The chain is built from TRBV19 and TRBJ1-2; D is uncertain. CDR3 length: 15 residues. The V end was cut by 3 bases, the J end by 3 bases, with 14 bases between. Germline-derived CDR1 and CDR2 are LNHDA and SQIVND (reference sequence). CDR3: CASSIVGKGHYGYTF. CDR3 coding DNA: TGTGCCAGTAGTATCGTAGGAAAAGGTCACTATGGCTACACCTTC.

This clonotype showed up many times. This chain links TRBV30 with TRBJ2-5; possible D gene TRBD2, 5 bases. CDR1 GTSNPN and CDR2 SVGIG come from the germline V gene (reference sequence). V was cut by 3 bases and J by 2 bases, with 22 bases left in between. This CDR3 region has 17 residues. The chain's CDR3 is CAWRRGLARRGQETQYF. DNA of the CDR3: TGTGCCTGGAGGAGAGGGTTGGCGCGACGTGGGCAAGAGACCCAGTACTTC.

This clonotype was found many times. CDR3 sequence reads: CASSELELAGTYEQYF. Written as DNA, the CDR3 is TGTGCCAGCAGTGAGCTTGAACTAGCGGGGACCTACGAGCAGTACTTC. The chain links TRBV2 to TRBJ2-7, with TRBD2 matching over 10 bases. CDR1 SNHLY and CDR2 FYNNEI come from the germline V gene. Trimming cost V 3 bases and J 2 bases; bases outside gene matches: 7. CDR3 length equals 16 residues.

Turning to this clonotype: A much larger clone differs from this one at a single base, so this may be a read error. This chain uses TRBV12-3 or TRBV12-4 with TRBJ2-7; tentative D call: TRBD2 (5 bases). This CDR3 is 13 amino acids long. V lost 5 bases and J lost 6, with 14 bases in between. The CDR3 protein is CASSVREGFEQYF. The CDR3 coding sequence is TGTGCCAGCAGTGTGAGGGAAGGTTTCGAGCAGTACTTC.

This clonotype was picked up many times. The gene calls are TRBV12-3 or TRBV12-4 and TRBJ2-5; tentative D call: TRBD1 (6 bases). V lost 5 bases and J 5 bases, leaving 24 bases between the germline ends. This CDR3 has 17 residues. This chain's CDR3 is CASSPRPGTPTGETQYF. The CDR3, as DNA: TGTGCCAGCAGTCCCCGTCCCGGGACACCAACGGGGGAGACCCAGTACTTC.

V and J are TRBV7-9 and TRBJ2-6; no reliable D call. The CDR3 consists of 15 residues. The germline V gene encodes CDR1 SEHNR and CDR2 FQNEAQ (reference sequence). Trimming stripped 2 bases from V and 0 bases from J, with 5 bases between. The CDR3 bases are TGTGCCAGCAGCTTACAGAGCTCTGGGGCCAACGTCCTGACTTTC. It encodes CASSLQSSGANVLTF.

V usage is TRBV10-3 and J usage is TRBJ1-2, with D perhaps TRBD1 (6 bases). CDR1 is ENHRY and CDR2 is SYGVKD in the germline V gene. The CDR3 covers 14 residues. V was trimmed by 0 bases and J by 8 bases, leaving 13 bases between them. The CDR3 region has the DNA TGTGCCATCAGTGAGTCGTCACAGGGAGAAGGCTACACCTTC. Its translation: CAISESSQGEGYTF.

The sample holds a few counts of this clonotype. The chain's CDR3 is CASSSPGRLEAFF. The DNA of the CDR3 is TGTGCCAGCAGCTCACCGGGACGCCTCGAAGCTTTCTTT. V usage is TRBV7-2 and J usage is TRBJ1-1; possible D gene TRBD1, 5 bases. The CDR3 contains 13 residues. Trimming took off 4 bases at V and 8 bases at J, with 14 bases between the two ends. CDR1 SGHTA and CDR2 FQGNSA come from the germline V gene.

This clonotype was observed at least ten times. The V and J genes are TRBV7-8 and TRBJ2-7; D is unresolved. Germline CDR1 SGHVS, CDR2 FQNEAQ. The CDR3 runs 15 residues. V was pared by 5 bases and J by 3 bases, with 17 bases between. The CDR3 nucleotides are TGTGCCAGCAGCATAGATAGCCGGATTGGCTACGAGCAGTACTTC. This translates into CASSIDSRIGYEQYF.

About this clonotype itself: One end of the junction fails to match germline, which may point to a read error. V usage is TRBV4-3 and J usage is TRBJ2-2; possibly TRBD2 for D (5 bases). Germline CDR1 and CDR2: LGHNA and YSLEER. The CDR3 has 16 amino acids. CDR3 DNA: TGCGCCAGCAGCCAAGAAGTAGCGTTCGTCTCCGGGGAGCCGTTTTTT. Amino acids: CASSQEVAFVSGEPFF.

This clonotype was observed at least ten times. The V call is TRBV2, the J call TRBJ1-5, with 11 bases matching TRBD1. The V segment lost 6 bases and the J segment 0 bases; nucleotides outside the gene matches: 10. CDR1 SNHLY and CDR2 FYNNEI come from the germline V gene. The CDR3 runs to 18 residues. The CDR3 DNA sequence: TGTGCCAGCAGGGGGGACAGGGGGACCGGGCTTAGCAATCAGCCCCAGCATTTT. The encoded protein is CASRGDRGTGLSNQPQHF.

At least ten counts were recorded for this clonotype. The CDR3: CASSYGKGANQPQHF. CDR3 coding DNA: TGTGCCAGCAGTTACGGAAAGGGGGCGAATCAGCCCCAGCATTTT. The J gene is TRBJ1-5, the V gene TRBV6-1; 7 bases line up with TRBD1. The CDR3 has 15 residues. Trimming at V came to 5 bases and at J to 4 bases, leaving 8 bases not matched to a gene. Germline V gene sequence: CDR1 MNHNS, CDR2 SASEGT.

This clonotype has just a few counts. The rearrangement links TRBV5-6 to TRBJ2-7; the D gene is possibly TRBD1 (6 bases). V lost 4 bases and J 5 bases, leaving 22 bases between the germline ends. Looked up from germline, CDR1 is SGHDT and CDR2 is YYEEEE. This CDR3 comprises 16 residues. The chain's CDR3 is CASSRDPGHKRNEQYF. DNA for the CDR3: TGTGCCAGCAGCCGGGATCCGGGACATAAAAGGAACGAGCAGTACTTC.

This clonotype was found many times. The junction departs from germline at one end; a sequencing error may be responsible. This chain joins TRBV12-3 or TRBV12-4 and TRBJ2-7, with TRBD2 identical over 12 bases. The CDR3 is made up of 14 amino acids. The CDR3, as DNA: TGTGCCAGCAGTCTAGCGGGAGGGCCCTCCGAGCAGTACTTC. This encodes CASSLAGGPSEQYF.

About this clonotype itself: One end of the junction fails to match germline, which may point to a read error. The chain combines TRBV11-1 with TRBJ2-7; D may correspond to TRBD1 or TRBD2 (5 bases each). Judging by the DNA end, TRBJ2-1 fits better; the J call may be wrong. The CDR3 consists of 14 residues. Germline lookup yields CDR1 SGHAT and CDR2 FQDESV (reference sequence). In DNA form, the CDR3 reads TGTGCCAACAGCAACCGGGACCTAACCTACGAGCAGTTCTTC. It encodes CANSNRDLTYEQFF.

The genes are TRBV20-1 and TRBJ2-1; D is possibly TRBD2 (6 bases). The germline gives CDR1 DFQATT, CDR2 SNEGSKA (reference sequence). The length of the CDR3 is 14 residues. Trimming took off 6 bases at V and 9 bases at J, with 21 bases between the two ends. The DNA for the CDR3 is TGCAGTGCGGGACCGACTAGTCGGGTCGGTGAGCAGTTCTTC. It specifies CSAGPTSRVGEQFF.

This clonotype was picked up many times. The CDR3: CASSEAARGYGYTF. The DNA for the CDR3 is TGTGCCAGCAGTGAAGCGGCGCGGGGATATGGCTACACCTTC. The chain is built from TRBV2 and TRBJ1-2; D gene uncertain. The CDR3 is 14 residues long. V was pared by 0 bases and J by 5 bases, with 10 bases between. Germline V gene lookup returns CDR1 SNHLY and CDR2 FYNNEI. Complete variable domain (other parts from reference TRBV2 and TRBJ1-2): EPEVTQTPSHQVTQMGQEVILRCVPISNHLYFYWYRQILGQKVEFLVSFYNNEISEKSEIFDDQFSVERPDGSNFTLKIRSTKLEDSAMYFCASSEAARGYGYTFGSGTRLTVV.

The chain has TRBV28 and TRBJ2-3; no reliable D call. Trimming shortened V by 5 bases and J by 0 bases, and 9 bases separated the two germline ends. Germline V gives CDR1 MDHEN, CDR2 SYDVKM. The CDR3 has 14 amino acids. The CDR3 nucleotides read TGTGCCAGCAGTCTGCCCGGGAGCACAGATACGCAGTATTTT. This sequence encodes CASSLPGSTDTQYF.

About this clonotype itself: At one of its ends the junction is not consistent with the germline gene, which may arise from a read error. V gene TRBV20-1 combines with J gene TRBJ1-1; no reliable D call. CDR3 size: 9 residues. Per germline, CDR1 DFQATT and CDR2 SNEGSKA (reference sequence). The DNA for the CDR3 is TGCAGTGCTAACACTGAAGCTTCCTTT. It codes for CSANTEASF.

There are a few counts of this clonotype. This chain uses TRBV7-8 with TRBJ2-6; perhaps TRBD1 as D (5 bases). The V end was cut by 1 base, the J end by 2 bases, with 12 bases between. Per germline, CDR1 SGHVS and CDR2 FQNEAQ. The length of the CDR3 is 17 residues. Written as DNA, the CDR3 is TGTGCCAGCAGCTTAGATTTAAGCAGGGCTGGGGCCAACGTCCTGACTTTC. Translating it yields CASSLDLSRAGANVLTF.

The chain has TRBV6-1 and TRBJ2-5; D perhaps matches TRBD2 (6 bases). Deletions cut 3 bases from V and 4 bases from J, with 15 bases between. The CDR3 extends over 15 amino acids. The germline CDR1 and CDR2 sequences are MNHNS and SASEGT. The CDR3 loop reads CASSESGRLGETQYF. CDR3 nucleotides: TGTGCCAGCAGTGAGTCAGGGAGGTTGGGAGAGACCCAGTACTTC.

The chain links TRBV6-2 or TRBV6-3 to TRBJ2-2, with 9 bases lining up with TRBD1. This CDR3 is built from 14 residues. The J segment lost 4 bases and the V segment lost 8 bases, leaving 5 bases of the junction unmatched. The germline V gene encodes CDR1 MNHEY and CDR2 SVGEGT. CDR3 sequence (DNA): TGTGCCAGCGCAGACAGGGGGACCACCGGGGAGCTGTTTTTT. It translates to CASADRGTTGELFF.

Many counts were recorded for this clonotype. The rearrangement uses TRBV30 and TRBJ1-5; D is ambiguous. The CDR3 sequence is 14 residues long. Germline V gene lookup returns CDR1 GTSNPN and CDR2 SVGIG (reference sequence). The V end was cut by 2 bases, the J end by 9 bases, with 17 bases between. CDR3 coding DNA: TGTGCCTGGAGTAATTGGGTGGAGGGAGGGCCCCAGCATTTT. Its protein is CAWSNWVEGGPQHF.

In this sample, this clonotype turned up a few times. This chain joins TRBV3-1 and TRBJ1-6, with 7 bases matching TRBD1. The CDR3 runs to 15 residues. Germline CDR1 and CDR2: LGHDT and YNNKEL (reference sequence). Germline trimming cut 1 base from V and 7 bases from J; bases unmatched to any gene: 4. CDR3 amino acids: CASSQGQGRNSPLHF. The CDR3 DNA follows: TGTGCCAGCAGCCAAGGACAGGGCAGGAATTCACCCCTCCACTTT.

This clonotype was counted only a few times. The rearrangement links TRBV12-3 or TRBV12-4 to TRBJ2-1; D unresolved. The V gene lost 4 bases and the J gene lost 6 bases, with 7 bases spanning the gap. This CDR3 is 12 amino acids long. CDR3: CASSYPSNEQFF. As DNA, the CDR3 is TGTGCCAGCAGTTACCCTAGCAATGAGCAGTTCTTC.

This clonotype was recorded at least ten times. The gene calls are TRBV20-1 and TRBJ2-5, with D unclear. The germline V and J ends were trimmed by 6 bases and 1 base, with 12 bases remaining between them. Germline CDR1 is DFQATT and CDR2 is SNEGSKA (reference sequence). This CDR3 spans 13 amino acids. As DNA, the CDR3 is TGCAGTGCCCAACAGACACCCCAAGAGACCCAGTACTTC. Its protein is CSAQQTPQETQYF.

This clonotype showed up many times. The chain employs TRBV11-2 and TRBJ2-7, with 10 bases identical to TRBD2. The J segment lost 3 bases and the V segment lost 3 bases, leaving 8 bases of the junction unmatched. CDR3 length equals 16 residues. The germline gives CDR1 SGHAT, CDR2 FQNNGV. CDR3 sequence: CASSFWETSGDYEQYF. DNA for the CDR3: TGTGCCAGCAGCTTTTGGGAAACTAGCGGGGACTACGAGCAGTACTTC.

Comments on this clonotype: This may be a read error: a much more frequent sequence differs by one nucleotide. The chain couples TRBV12-3 or TRBV12-4 to TRBJ2-5, with D unresolved. With the DNA end fitting TRBJ2-1 better, the J assignment may be wrong. CDR3 length: 14 amino acids. As DNA, the CDR3 is TGTGCCAGCAGTTCATGGGCTACACAAGAGACCCAGTTCTTC. It translates to CASSSWATQETQFF.